This T cell receptor beta chain was profiled in a study of CD8+CD57+ T cells in acquired aplastic anemia (dated 2018 in TCRdb). With respect to the entire study: On average, sorted CD4+ and CD8+ cells yielded around 3.4 ug of extracted DNA, with a range of 0.2 to 27.4 ug. Mean read counts for healthy donor samples were 9 million to 10.8 million for CD4+ cells and roughly 12 million for CD8+ cells. The full study reports these points: Between patients and healthy controls, no significant difference in CD8+ Simpson's diversity was found (P=0.060). Although 25 to 30 CD8+ CDR3 sequences were shared by patients and controls, these sequences appeared highly expressed in patients and within the immunodominant clones of patients.

TCR beta VDJ combination and CDR3 sequence profiling used genomic DNA as the template. An Illumina HiSeq 2000 was used for TCR repertoire sequencing. Concerning the study's data processing: Repertoires were assessed using TRBV/TRBJ rearrangement plots, CDR3 size and DJ length profiles, and Simpson's diversity index. Whichever DNA sequence was most abundant in the deep sequencing data was defined as the immunodominant clone. CDR3 amino acid sequences were checked for sharing between subjects and were compared against published repertoires and the VDJdb database. TCRdb reprocessing: public reads trimmed at Q25 with fastp, clones called with MiXCR, in-frame beta chains kept. Merged by CDR3 protein, the rows form single entries marked with the most common genes and DNA. These V and J calls originate from TCRdb's pipeline instead of the authors' own analysis. Here the sample has hundreds of thousands of distinct CDR3 sequences; just under 70% occur a single time. 4% of the sample is taken by the ten largest.

In this study, sorted CD4+ and CD8+ T cells from the blood of healthy subjects and of severe aplastic anemia patients had their TCR repertoires deep-sequenced. Ficoll-Paque density gradient centrifugation was used to isolate peripheral blood mononuclear cells. Before DNA was extracted, CD4+ and CD8+ T cells were sorted using either FACS or magnetic beads. This clonotype showed up just a few times. The antigen it binds to is not known. Qualities for individual bases were not recorded, and no much larger clone is one base off. The CDR3 runs 13 residues from the cysteine to the phenylalanine. Left in the record is the CDR3 DNA by itself, 39 bases read in frame from the first base. The germline V gene (reference sequence) supplies CDR1 DFQATT and CDR2 SNEGSKA. The germline ends are 13 bases apart after V is trimmed by 6 bases and J by 2 bases.

The V and J segments used are TRBV20-1 and TRBJ2-5; no D gene call is confident. Sequencing input: sorted CD4+, CD8+, or CD8+CD57+ T cells (not recorded which) from PBMCs. The clonotype originates from a human donor in good health, serving as a control. The CDR3 protein sequence reads: CSAMLLRQETQYF. The DNA sequence is given as TGCAGTGCCATGTTGTTGCGGCAAGAGACCCAGTACTTC.